This T cell receptor (beta chain) was observed in a study of shared clonotypes between healthy human individuals. On the study more broadly: The study used three CD4 naive, three CD4 memory, two CD8 naive and one CD8 memory plate per donor. Findings of the study overall: Naive subsets tended to show greater estimated richness than memory subsets. Donor scarcity curtailed the genetic and exposure-history diversity represented herein. Collection of samples was limited to blood; tissue repertoires likely differ.

As concerns this clone: Its specificity is unknown.

Cells designated naive CD8 were CD45RO-negative and were positively selected for CCR7, with terminally differentiated effector memory CD45RA+ cells excluded. The germline V gene has CDR1 SGHRS and CDR2 YFSETQ. CDR3 length: 17 amino acids. Trimming left V 0 bases short and J 7 bases short, with 20 bases between. Here immunoSEQ multiplex PCR was the method, and the copy in TCRdb shows in-frame clones only, minus some. The sample has around 1.9 million clones, approximately 92% seen once. The V and J genes are TRBV5-1 and TRBJ2-1; D call uncertain. The receptor comes from a man aged 18 to 29 in good health. Some clones in this sample may be carry-over from other donors' samples. Sequenced: naive CD8+ T cells from PBMCs. This CDR3 reads CASSLESLPGNINEQFF. DNA for the CDR3: TGCGCCAGCAGCTTGGAATCCCTCCCGGGCAACATTAATGAGCAGTTCTTC.